The sequence of this TCR beta chain was determined in a study of cytomegalovirus exposure and HLA in healthy donors. The protocol was immunoSEQ multiplex PCR, while the TCRdb copy is restricted to in-frame clones and leaves out a portion. The sample shows 120,000 or so clones, 85% to 90% of them seen only once. The trim removed 8 bases at V and 1 base at J, leaving 6 bases unmatched. This CDR3 spans 15 amino acids. Germline CDR1 MNHEY, CDR2 SVGAGI. With respect to this clone: Its target is not known.

Study-level results: One later analysis, an examination of the 90 to 150 validation repertoires, found that first-cohort TCR clusters tended to co-occur in them. The study listed some 160 cytomegalovirus-associated TCR beta chains. Specific recognition of CMV antigens was confirmed in vitro for a few chains (all CMV-associated).

This clonotype originated in a woman between 18 and 30 years old in good health and CMV-seronegative. This chain connects TRBV6-5 to TRBJ2-1; 9 bases are a match to TRBD2. The sample comprised PBMCs. The CDR3 region has the DNA TGTGCCAGCCGGCGGGAGGGAGGGTCCTACAATGAGCAGTTCTTC. This translates into CASRREGGSYNEQFF.